Listed below are T cell receptor beta chains from one sample, sequenced in a study of blood T cell repertoires in COVID-19. This table comes from immunoSEQ multiplex PCR, and its TCRdb copy is limited to in-frame clones, with some not included. The repertoire holds about 110,000 clones, with approximately 85% as singletons. The sequenced sample consisted of peripheral blood. These TCRs come from a woman aged 55 to 70 with acute or convalescent COVID-19. Both conserved end residues are part of each CDR3. The order of the fields is V gene, clone size, D gene, J gene, CDR3 protein, CDR3 DNA. D genes are given only for firm matches. Size is omitted from some rows. Given values are once, few, many or a class for expanded clones.

v_call: TRBV5-4; clone_size: .; d_call: TRBD1; j_call: TRBJ2-1; cdr3_aa: CASSFTGGNEQFF; cdr3_nt: TGTGCCAGCAGCTTTACAGGGGGCAATGAGCAGTTCTTC
v_call: TRBV18; clone_size: .; d_call: .; j_call: TRBJ2-2; cdr3_aa: CASSPYLTDLTGELFF; cdr3_nt: TGTGCCAGCTCACCATACCTGACAGATTTAACCGGGGAGCTGTTTTTT
v_call: TRBV9; clone_size: .; d_call: TRBD2; j_call: TRBJ2-2; cdr3_aa: CASSPSRLAATGELFF; cdr3_nt: TGTGCCAGCAGCCCGTCCCGACTAGCTGCTACCGGGGAGCTGTTTTTT
v_call: TRBV23-1; clone_size: .; d_call: .; j_call: TRBJ1-5; cdr3_aa: CASSQSKGLGCNQPQHF; cdr3_nt: TGCGCCAGCAGTCAATCAAAAGGACTGGGTTGCAATCAGCCCCAGCATTTT
v_call: TRBV15; clone_size: .; d_call: .; j_call: TRBJ1-1; cdr3_aa: CATSRSVEGAFF; cdr3_nt: TGTGCCACCAGCAGAAGTGTCGAGGGAGCCTTCTTT
v_call: TRBV24-1; clone_size: .; d_call: TRBD1; j_call: TRBJ2-1; cdr3_aa: CATSDPRDRGRSEQFF; cdr3_nt: TGTGCCACCAGTGACCCCCGGGACAGGGGAAGGAGTGAGCAGTTCTTC
v_call: TRBV5-6; clone_size: .; d_call: .; j_call: TRBJ1-4; cdr3_aa: CASSLRDNGNEKLFF; cdr3_nt: TGTGCCAGCAGCCTCCGGGACAACGGGAATGAAAAACTGTTTTTT
v_call: TRBV7-6; clone_size: .; d_call: TRBD2; j_call: TRBJ2-3; cdr3_aa: CASSLTGGATDTQYF; cdr3_nt: TGTGCCAGCAGCTTAACCGGGGGGGCCACAGATACGCAGTATTTT
v_call: TRBV7-2; clone_size: .; d_call: .; j_call: TRBJ2-3; cdr3_aa: CASSLSQGNTQYF; cdr3_nt: TGTGCCAGCAGCTTAAGTCAGGGCAATACGCAGTATTTT
v_call: TRBV14; clone_size: .; d_call: .; j_call: TRBJ1-2; cdr3_aa: CASSLTPANYGYTF; cdr3_nt: TGTGCCAGCAGCCTAACGCCGGCTAACTATGGCTACACCTTC
v_call: TRBV30; clone_size: .; d_call: TRBD1; j_call: TRBJ1-1; cdr3_aa: CAWSAGQGYSEAFF; cdr3_nt: TGTGCCTGGAGTGCGGGACAGGGATACTCTGAAGCTTTCTTT
v_call: TRBV30; clone_size: .; d_call: TRBD2; j_call: TRBJ2-3; cdr3_aa: CAWEGLAGDSSTDTQYF; cdr3_nt: TGTGCCTGGGAAGGACTAGCGGGGGACTCTAGCACAGATACGCAGTATTTT
v_call: TRBV7-3; clone_size: .; d_call: TRBD2; j_call: TRBJ2-1; cdr3_aa: CASSRTSGRNNEQFF; cdr3_nt: TGTGCCAGCAGCCGGACTAGCGGGAGGAACAATGAGCAGTTCTTC
v_call: TRBV5-1; clone_size: .; d_call: TRBD1; j_call: TRBJ2-7; cdr3_aa: CASSRAGTASVEQYF; cdr3_nt: TGCGCCAGCAGCAGAGCCGGGACAGCTTCCGTCGAGCAGTACTTC
v_call: TRBV20-1; clone_size: .; d_call: .; j_call: TRBJ2-3; cdr3_aa: CSASNADTQYF; cdr3_nt: TGCAGTGCTTCTAACGCAGATACGCAGTATTTT
v_call: TRBV6-5; clone_size: .; d_call: TRBD1; j_call: TRBJ2-1; cdr3_aa: CASRPWTGDNEQFF; cdr3_nt: TGTGCCAGCAGACCCTGGACAGGGGACAATGAGCAGTTCTTC
v_call: TRBV27; clone_size: .; d_call: .; j_call: TRBJ1-2; cdr3_aa: CASSDFRDIPIYGYTF; cdr3_nt: TGTGCCAGCAGCGACTTCCGGGACATTCCGATCTATGGCTACACCTTC
v_call: TRBV27; clone_size: .; d_call: .; j_call: TRBJ1-2; cdr3_aa: CASGWGQGGYGYTF; cdr3_nt: TGTGCCAGCGGTTGGGGCCAGGGAGGTTATGGCTACACCTTC
v_call: TRBV11-1; clone_size: .; d_call: TRBD1; j_call: TRBJ2-2; cdr3_aa: CASSPHRGTGELFF; cdr3_nt: TGTGCCAGCAGCCCACACAGGGGCACCGGGGAGCTGTTTTTT
v_call: TRBV6-7; clone_size: .; d_call: .; j_call: TRBJ1-1; cdr3_aa: CASRRGNTEAFF; cdr3_nt: TGTGCCAGCAGACGGGGGAACACTGAAGCTTTCTTT
v_call: TRBV10-1; clone_size: .; d_call: .; j_call: TRBJ2-7; cdr3_aa: CASSYRAAIYYEQYF; cdr3_nt: TGCGCCAGCAGTTACAGGGCCGCTATTTACTACGAGCAGTACTTC
v_call: TRBV7-2; clone_size: .; d_call: .; j_call: TRBJ2-7; cdr3_aa: CASSYQAGLNYEQYF; cdr3_nt: TGTGCCAGCAGCTACCAGGCCGGACTAAACTACGAGCAGTACTTC
v_call: TRBV18; clone_size: once; d_call: .; j_call: TRBJ2-5; cdr3_aa: CASSPKGETQYF; cdr3_nt: TGTGCCAGCTCACCAAAGGGGGAGACCCAGTACTTC
v_call: TRBV19; clone_size: many; d_call: .; j_call: TRBJ1-1; cdr3_aa: CASSVTEETEAFF; cdr3_nt: TGTGCCAGTAGTGTCACTGAAGAGACTGAAGCTTTCTTT
v_call: TRBV7-2; clone_size: once; d_call: .; j_call: TRBJ2-7; cdr3_aa: CASSLGTGFGYEQYF; cdr3_nt: TGTGCCAGCAGCTTGGGTACAGGTTTCGGCTACGAGCAGTACTTC
v_call: TRBV5-1; clone_size: few; d_call: .; j_call: TRBJ2-3; cdr3_aa: CASSLDRGTDTQYF; cdr3_nt: TGCGCCAGCAGCTTGGACAGGGGCACAGATACGCAGTATTTT
v_call: TRBV11-2; clone_size: .; d_call: TRBD1; j_call: TRBJ1-2; cdr3_aa: CASRGDRGSVGYTF; cdr3_nt: TGTGCCAGCAGGGGGGACAGGGGGTCGGTTGGCTACACCTTC
v_call: TRBV14; clone_size: .; d_call: TRBD2; j_call: TRBJ2-5; cdr3_aa: CASSPPGLAGRKTQYF; cdr3_nt: TGTGCCAGCAGCCCGCCGGGACTAGCGGGGAGAAAGACCCAGTACTTC
v_call: TRBV2; clone_size: once; d_call: TRBD2; j_call: TRBJ2-7; cdr3_aa: CASKGGFTSEQYF; cdr3_nt: TGTGCCAGCAAGGGAGGGTTCACGTCCGAGCAGTACTTC
v_call: TRBV7-8; clone_size: .; d_call: .; j_call: TRBJ1-2; cdr3_aa: CASSLMARQNGYTF; cdr3_nt: TGTGCCAGCAGCTTAATGGCCCGCCAGAACGGCTACACCTTC
v_call: TRBV27; clone_size: once; d_call: .; j_call: TRBJ1-2; cdr3_aa: CASSIRTGYGYTF; cdr3_nt: TGTGCCAGCAGTATCAGGACGGGGTATGGCTACACCTTC
v_call: TRBV6-5; clone_size: .; d_call: .; j_call: TRBJ1-5; cdr3_aa: CASSYTHRESQPQHF; cdr3_nt: TGTGCCAGCAGTTACACCCACAGGGAGTCTCAGCCCCAGCATTTT
v_call: TRBV5-1; clone_size: .; d_call: .; j_call: TRBJ1-5; cdr3_aa: CASSPGQRSNQPQHF; cdr3_nt: TGCGCCAGCAGCCCGGGTCAGCGGAGCAATCAGCCCCAGCATTTT
v_call: TRBV24-1; clone_size: .; d_call: .; j_call: TRBJ2-2; cdr3_aa: CATSGSLARGELFF; cdr3_nt: TGTGCCACCAGTGGTAGTCTAGCGCGCGGGGAGCTGTTTTTT
v_call: TRBV6-2/TRBV6-3; clone_size: once; d_call: TRBD1; j_call: TRBJ2-7; cdr3_aa: CASSPPPRGRFNEQYF; cdr3_nt: TGTGCCAGCAGCCCACCCCCCAGGGGGCGCTTCAACGAGCAGTACTTC
v_call: TRBV3-1/TRBV3-2; clone_size: .; d_call: TRBD1; j_call: TRBJ1-1; cdr3_aa: CASSSTGFTEAFF; cdr3_nt: TGTGCCAGCAGCTCGACAGGGTTCACTGAAGCTTTCTTT
v_call: TRBV5-1; clone_size: .; d_call: .; j_call: TRBJ2-1; cdr3_aa: CASSLTTGSNEQFF; cdr3_nt: TGCGCCAGCAGCCTCACAACAGGGAGCAATGAGCAGTTCTTC
v_call: TRBV6-5; clone_size: once; d_call: .; j_call: TRBJ2-1; cdr3_aa: CASSYSRRSNEQFF; cdr3_nt: TGTGCCAGCAGTTACTCCCGTCGTTCCAATGAGCAGTTCTTC
v_call: TRBV18; clone_size: .; d_call: TRBD1; j_call: TRBJ2-1; cdr3_aa: CASSPRTGPRVNEQFF; cdr3_nt: TGTGCCAGCTCACCACGGACAGGGCCGAGGGTCAATGAGCAGTTCTTC
v_call: TRBV11-3; clone_size: .; d_call: .; j_call: TRBJ1-2; cdr3_aa: CASSLDRVGQMNYGYTF; cdr3_nt: TGTGCCAGCAGCTTAGATCGCGTGGGGCAGATGAACTATGGCTACACCTTC
v_call: TRBV24-1; clone_size: .; d_call: .; j_call: TRBJ2-5; cdr3_aa: CATSDPPRETQYF; cdr3_nt: TGTGCCACCAGTGACCCCCCCAGGGAGACCCAGTACTTC
v_call: TRBV24-1; clone_size: .; d_call: TRBD2; j_call: TRBJ2-5; cdr3_aa: CATSEPSGAPGETQYF; cdr3_nt: TGTGCCACCAGTGAGCCTAGCGGGGCCCCGGGAGAGACCCAGTACTTC
v_call: TRBV6-5; clone_size: .; d_call: .; j_call: TRBJ1-5; cdr3_aa: CASSYVIDQPQHF; cdr3_nt: TGTGCCAGCAGTTATGTTATCGATCAGCCCCAGCATTTT
v_call: TRBV10-3; clone_size: .; d_call: TRBD1; j_call: TRBJ2-5; cdr3_aa: CAISEGQGETQYF; cdr3_nt: TGTGCCATCAGCGAGGGACAGGGTGAGACCCAGTACTTC
v_call: TRBV18; clone_size: .; d_call: .; j_call: TRBJ2-5; cdr3_aa: CASSPRGTQYF; cdr3_nt: TGTGCCAGCTCCCCTCGCGGGACCCAGTACTTC
v_call: TRBV24-1; clone_size: .; d_call: TRBD1; j_call: TRBJ1-2; cdr3_aa: CATSKGAGGYTF; cdr3_nt: TGTGCCACCAGCAAGGGGGCTGGTGGCTACACCTTC
v_call: TRBV30; clone_size: .; d_call: TRBD1; j_call: TRBJ2-5; cdr3_aa: CAWSVNRGETQYF; cdr3_nt: TGTGCCTGGAGTGTAAACAGGGGAGAGACCCAGTACTTC
v_call: TRBV9; clone_size: .; d_call: .; j_call: TRBJ1-1; cdr3_aa: CASSKGVAGTEAFF; cdr3_nt: TGTGCCAGCAGCAAAGGAGTCGCGGGCACTGAAGCTTTCTTT
v_call: TRBV12-3/TRBV12-4; clone_size: .; d_call: TRBD2; j_call: TRBJ2-5; cdr3_aa: CASTLGLAGPQYF; cdr3_nt: TGTGCCAGCACTCTCGGACTAGCGGGGCCCCAGTACTTC
v_call: TRBV5-1; clone_size: .; d_call: .; j_call: TRBJ2-7; cdr3_aa: CASSLGNQQRHSYEQYF; cdr3_nt: TGCGCCAGCAGCTTGGGTAACCAACAGCGGCACTCCTACGAGCAGTACTTC
v_call: TRBV9; clone_size: .; d_call: .; j_call: TRBJ1-3; cdr3_aa: CASSVGQASPPGNTIYF; cdr3_nt: TGTGCCAGCAGCGTAGGCCAGGCCAGCCCTCCTGGAAACACCATATATTTT
v_call: TRBV5-1; clone_size: .; d_call: .; j_call: TRBJ1-2; cdr3_aa: CASSLGSEANYGYTF; cdr3_nt: TGCGCCAGCAGCTTGGGGTCCGAGGCTAACTATGGCTACACCTTC
v_call: TRBV19; clone_size: .; d_call: .; j_call: TRBJ1-1; cdr3_aa: CASRPLSDTEAFF; cdr3_nt: TGTGCCAGTAGACCACTTAGCGACACTGAAGCTTTCTTT
v_call: TRBV21-1; clone_size: .; d_call: .; j_call: TRBJ2-1; cdr3_aa: CASSKAGNPYNEQFF; cdr3_nt: TGTGCCAGCAGCAAAGCGGGCAACCCATACAATGAGCAGTTCTTC
v_call: TRBV6-5; clone_size: .; d_call: .; j_call: TRBJ2-7; cdr3_aa: CASSLLGGSGEQYF; cdr3_nt: TGTGCCAGCAGTCTCCTCGGGGGATCGGGAGAGCAGTACTTC
v_call: TRBV5-1; clone_size: .; d_call: .; j_call: TRBJ2-5; cdr3_aa: CASSQDHQETQYF; cdr3_nt: TGCGCCAGCAGCCAGGATCACCAAGAGACCCAGTACTTC
v_call: TRBV6-1; clone_size: .; d_call: TRBD1; j_call: TRBJ1-3; cdr3_aa: CASSEQTGAGNTIYF; cdr3_nt: TGTGCCAGCAGTGAGCAAACAGGGGCTGGAAACACCATATATTTT
v_call: TRBV7-6; clone_size: .; d_call: TRBD2; j_call: TRBJ2-2; cdr3_aa: CASSLPRGAANTGELFF; cdr3_nt: TGTGCCAGCAGCTTACCGCGGGGGGCCGCGAACACCGGGGAGCTGTTTTTT
v_call: TRBV11-2; clone_size: .; d_call: TRBD1; j_call: TRBJ1-6; cdr3_aa: CASSGAQGPNSPLHF; cdr3_nt: TGTGCCAGCAGCGGAGCACAGGGGCCTAATTCACCCCTCCACTTT
v_call: TRBV9; clone_size: .; d_call: TRBD1; j_call: TRBJ2-7; cdr3_aa: CASSYEPGQVYEQYF; cdr3_nt: TGTGCCAGCAGCTACGAACCGGGACAGGTCTACGAGCAGTACTTC